The rows below give T cell receptor beta chains drawn from one sample of a study of Ad26.COV2.S vaccination and SARS-CoV-2 variants. TCRdb's table, derived via immunoSEQ multiplex PCR, lists solely in-frame clones and lacks some. Of 300,000 to 500,000 clones in the sample, approximately 86% were seen once. The sample consisted of peripheral blood, taken in a trial of Ad26.COV2.S vaccine versus placebo. Receptors originate from a person aged 18-65 years who received the Ad26.COV2.S COVID-19 vaccine or a placebo. CDR3s leave out the opening cysteine and the closing phenylalanine or tryptophan.

V	length	J	CDR3
TRBV12-3/TRBV12-4	10	TRBJ1-1	ASSFFTGEAF
TRBV5-4	11	TRBJ2-3	ASSQSSTDTQY
TRBV24-1	13	TRBJ2-5	ATSGLAGGLETQY
TRBV6-5	13	TRBJ1-1	ASSTGAVRDTEAF
TRBV4-2	16	TRBJ1-6	ASSHPPHRGGRDSPLH
TRBV7-9	12	TRBJ2-1	ASSPRQNWDEQF
TRBV6-6	12	TRBJ1-1	ASRPQGRNTEAF
TRBV15	14	TRBJ2-5	ATSLGAADRQETQY
TRBV5-6	11	TRBJ1-2	ATESGENYGYT
TRBV2	11	TRBJ2-7	ASSTGYSYEQY
TRBV7-2	13	TRBJ2-5	ASSLNRDYQETQY
TRBV6-2/TRBV6-3	14	TRBJ2-7	ASSSVAGPLSYEQY
TRBV9	13	TRBJ2-1	ASSEGAGLNNEQF
TRBV3-1/TRBV3-2	13	TRBJ2-1	ASSQGRGLNNEQF
TRBV11-2	11	TRBJ1-2	ASSLTSDYGYT
TRBV7-9	17	TRBJ1-5	ASSSSADRGGYSNQPQH
TRBV18	13	TRBJ1-1	ASSPWGQGVTEAF
TRBV5-6	13	TRBJ1-3	ASSLRGLLGNTIY
TRBV29-1	12	TRBJ2-2	SVDRGLNTGELF
TRBV12-3/TRBV12-4	11	TRBJ2-7	ASSEGTGNEQY
TRBV29-1	12	TRBJ2-2	SVATGGPTGELF
TRBV6-5	11	TRBJ1-2	ASSYNPNYGYT
TRBV9	13	TRBJ2-3	ASSPVGTDTDTQY
TRBV6-5	10	TRBJ2-1	ASSYSNNEQF
TRBV6-5	14	TRBJ2-3	ASSYSSGGSTDTQY